The 23 T cell receptor beta chains reported below all come from one sample, sequenced in a study of T cells expressing NK-cell markers. From its re-call of the 5' RACE reads, TCRdb lists each CDR3 protein once, without DNA. The clone table shows 450,000 to 600,000 distinct CDR3 sequences, with the ten largest holding approximately 3.6%. Material: blood T cells: a sorted CD56 or NKG2C T cell subset, CD4+ or CD8+ T cells, or bulk PBMC T cells (not recorded which). The receptors derive from a man between 18 and 35 years old in good health.

The V and J genes are TRBV12-3 or TRBV12-4 and TRBJ1-2. CDR3 length: 15 amino acids. CDR3 protein: CASSLMGSARDGYTF.

The gene calls are TRBV27 and TRBJ2-7; with no DNA, the TCRdb D assignment of TRBD1 cannot be verified. Germline V CDR1 and CDR2: MNHEY, SMNVEV (reference sequence). The CDR3 has 14 amino acids. CDR3 amino acids: CASSPQGGQFEQYF.

The CDR3 sequence: CASSSDGRLAKNIQYF. The V and J genes are TRBV7-2 and TRBJ2-4; absent DNA, TCRdb's TRBD1 call cannot be checked. This CDR3 region has 16 residues. Germline V gives CDR1 SGHTA, CDR2 FQGNSA.

V is TRBV27 and J is TRBJ2-3; TCRdb's D call of TRBD1 is untestable without DNA. The CDR3 is 17 amino acids. In germline, CDR1 is MNHEY, CDR2 SMNVEV (reference sequence). The CDR3 loop reads CASSTYSQGGSTDTQYF.

This chain uses TRBV5-6 with TRBJ2-4; the D gene TCRdb calls, TRBD1, cannot be checked with no DNA. This CDR3 region has 16 residues. Germline lookup yields CDR1 SGHDT and CDR2 YYEEEE. CDR3 protein: CASSLEQGSGLSIQYF.

The chain links TRBV10-3 to TRBJ1-1. CDR3 length: 11 residues. Germline V gives CDR1 ENHRY, CDR2 SYGVKD. CDR3: CATKIDTEAFF.

The genes are TRBV12-5 and TRBJ2-5; TCRdb names TRBD1, which stays unverified in the absence of DNA. CDR3 length: 15 residues. Germline V gene lookup returns CDR1 LGHNT and CDR2 FRNRAP. This CDR3 reads CASGQGQATGETQYF.

The chain employs TRBV5-6 and TRBJ1-2; with no DNA, the TCRdb D assignment of TRBD1 cannot be verified. CDR3 size: 14 residues. Germline assignment: CDR1 SGHDT and CDR2 YYEEEE. The CDR3 sequence: CASSLTGVNYGYTF.

The V gene is TRBV7-2, the J gene TRBJ2-5. This CDR3 is built from 14 residues. Germline assignment: CDR1 SGHTA and CDR2 FQGNSA. The CDR3 loop is CASSATFLGETQYF. Variable domain in full (rest from reference TRBV7-2 and TRBJ2-5): GAGVSQSPSNKVTEKGKDVELRCDPISGHTALYWYRQSLGQGLEFLIYFQGNSAPDKSGLPSDRFSAERTGGSVSTLTIQRTQQEDSAVYLCASSATFLGETQYFGPGTRLLVL.

V gene TRBV29-1 combines with J gene TRBJ2-1; the TCRdb call, TRBD1, lacks DNA for checking. The V gene's germline CDR1 is SQVTM and CDR2 ANQGSEA. The CDR3 runs 16 residues. CDR3 amino acids: CSVERLRGVSYNEQFF.

The J gene is TRBJ2-1, the V gene TRBV5-5; TCRdb returns TRBD1, unconfirmable since there is no DNA. This CDR3 contains 13 residues. Germline CDR1 is SGHKS and CDR2 is YYEKEE (reference sequence). CDR3 sequence: CASSPMAGDEQFF.

The chain combines TRBV29-1 with TRBJ2-1; TCRdb picks TRBD2, but there is no DNA to check that call. The CDR3 consists of 14 residues. The germline V gene has CDR1 SQVTM and CDR2 ANQGSEA. CDR3 region: CSVEPLAGGREQFF.

V gene TRBV6-1 combines with J gene TRBJ2-7; TCRdb's D gene call, TRBD1, goes unchecked for lack of DNA. CDR1 is MNHNS and CDR2 is SASEGT in the germline V gene. The CDR3 sequence is 15 residues long. The CDR3 sequence: CASRQQGARLGEQYF.

V gene TRBV7-2 combines with J gene TRBJ1-6; lacking DNA, the TRBD1 call made by TCRdb goes unchecked. Germline CDR1 is SGHTA and CDR2 is FQGNSA. This CDR3 has 15 residues. The CDR3 sequence: CASSLGRDSFSPLHF.

This chain joins TRBV5-1 and TRBJ2-3; TCRdb's D gene call, TRBD2, goes unchecked for lack of DNA. CDR1 is SGHRS, CDR2 YFSETQ, per germline. The CDR3 has 17 residues. The CDR3 sequence is CASSLVGLADRTDTQYF. Together with reference TRBV5-1 and TRBJ2-3, the CDR3 gives the full variable domain: KAGVTQTPRYLIKTRGQQVTLSCSPISGHRSVSWYQQTPGQGLQFLFEYFSETQRNKGNFPGRFSGRQFSNSRSEMNVSTLELGDSALYLCASSLVGLADRTDTQYFGPGTRLTVL.

The CDR3 is CASSTHRGPGQPQHF. The gene calls are TRBV19 and TRBJ1-5; no DNA is available, so the TRBD1 call from TCRdb remains unchecked. The CDR3 spans 15 residues. Germline V gene lookup returns CDR1 LNHDA and CDR2 SQIVND (reference sequence).

CDR3 region: CASSRPGLTKETQYF. J is TRBJ2-5 and V is TRBV18; TCRdb's D call of TRBD2 is untestable without DNA. Germline V gene sequence: CDR1 KGHSH, CDR2 LQKENI. The CDR3 runs to 15 residues.

V is TRBV5-7 and J is TRBJ2-3; without DNA, the TCRdb call of TRBD2 cannot be checked. TRBV5-7 carries the ORF label, with uncertain function. The CDR3 sequence is 15 residues long. CDR3 residues: CASSQPRGSTDTQYF.

The chain couples TRBV7-2 to TRBJ2-4; TCRdb outputs TRBD1, but without DNA this stays unchecked. Germline CDR1 is SGHTA and CDR2 is FQGNSA. The CDR3 contains 16 residues. CDR3 sequence: CASSLGRGRSENIQYF.

The chain has TRBV20-1 and TRBJ1-1; without DNA, the TCRdb call of TRBD1 cannot be checked. Germline V gene data show CDR1 as DFQATT and CDR2 as SNEGSKA (reference sequence). The CDR3 contains 12 residues. The CDR3 reads CSARTGNTEAFF.

This chain's CDR3 is CASSDTGTSTGEQYF. The rearrangement uses TRBV12-3 or TRBV12-4 and TRBJ2-7; TCRdb lists TRBD2, though no DNA is available to test this call. The CDR3 spans 15 residues.

The chain carries TRBV7-8 and TRBJ1-1. CDR3 size: 14 residues. CDR1 and CDR2 (germline): SGHVS, FQNEAQ. This chain's CDR3 is CASSGNLMYTEAFF.

This chain joins TRBV7-2 and TRBJ2-1; TCRdb's D call, TRBD2, is unchecked because there is no DNA. Germline CDR1 reads SGHTA; CDR2 reads FQGNSA. The CDR3 totals 17 residues. The CDR3 loop is CASSRLGQREYLNEQFF.